The TCR beta chain under discussion was sequenced for a study of shared clonotypes between healthy human individuals. Sequencing was performed with immunoSEQ multiplex PCR; in TCRdb, only in-frame clones are kept and a portion is missing. The sample contains 2 million or so clones, 95% of which appear only once. The V and J ends lost 4 bases and 1 base respectively, with 13 bases between them. Germline V lookup: CDR1 SEHNR, CDR2 FQNEAQ (reference sequence). This CDR3 has 15 residues. The sample taken for sequencing was naive CD4+ T cells sorted from blood. Noted subset: CD45RA+ positively selected. The source of this sequence is a man between 18 and 29 years old in good health. The chain has TRBV7-9 and TRBJ1-1; D not certain. The CDR3 here is CASSSQLTQNTEAFF. CDR3 DNA sequence: TGTGCCAGCAGCTCCCAGTTAACCCAGAACACTGAAGCTTTCTTT.